This T cell receptor beta chain was sequenced in a study of blood T cells in healthy people across ages. Study-wide results and limits: The donors' CMV status was not determined, possibly confounding changes in expanded clonotypes.

From germline, CDR1 is LGHDT and CDR2 YNNKEL (reference sequence). The CDR3 length is 15 residues. Notes on this clonotype: Its antigen is unidentified.

Primers used in a second PCR of roughly 7 to 12 cycles were a sample-barcoded 5' primer and a J-beta primer mix. TCRdb passed the 5' RACE reads through MiXCR, listing each CDR3 protein once. Among roughly 680,000 distinct CDR3 sequences listed, 40% to 65% were seen once. Sequencing was performed on blood. The chain links TRBV3-1 to TRBJ2-5; D possibly corresponds to TRBD2 (5 bases). The J call is in doubt because the DNA end fits TRBJ2-4 better. This TCR was recovered from a woman older than 75 in good health. The CDR3 nucleotides are TGTGCCAGCAGCAAAGCGGAACTAGCCAAAAACATTCAGTACTTC. Its protein is CASSKAELAKNIQYF.